The sequence of this T cell receptor beta chain was determined in a study of blood T cell repertoires in COVID-19. In the study overall: From the United States, Italy and Spain came samples of acute and convalescent COVID-19.

Profiling relied on immunoSEQ multiplex PCR, and the TCRdb table lists in-frame clones only, not all of them. This sample yields 100,000 to 120,000 clones, of which about 85% are seen a single time; roughly an eighth belongs to the top ten. The CDR3 spans 15 residues. Losses at the gene ends were 0 bases for V and 3 bases for J; bases not matched to a gene: 2. Germline V CDR1 and CDR2: SGDLS, YYNGEE. Sequenced input: peripheral blood. The source is a human donor in a cohort sampled during active COVID-19. The chain recombines TRBV9 with TRBJ1-5, with 8 bases aligning to TRBD1. The CDR3 here is CASSVGTGPNQPQHF. CDR3 in DNA: TGTGCCAGCAGCGTAGGGACAGGGCCCAATCAGCCCCAGCATTTT.